The 27 T cell receptor beta chains in this list originate from one sample, sequenced in a study of tumor-infiltrating lymphocytes in primary liver carcinoma. From roughly 0.5 ug total RNA, TCR beta cDNA was generated with a primer in the constant region. ARM-PCR was slightly modified, and three nested multiplex PCR rounds with it gave rise to the TCR beta libraries. The opening two PCR rounds, approximately 10 cycles each, paired TRBV1-TRBV30 forward primers with a C-beta reverse primer. TCRdb reprocessed the multiplex PCR reads with MiXCR, giving one entry per CDR3 protein. The sample lists 300,000 to 400,000 distinct CDR3 sequences; 65% were seen once. The study extracted blood RNA from unsorted whole blood and also extracted germline DNA. The sequenced sample was peripheral blood. The origin of the receptors is a man aged 40-49 years with primary liver carcinoma and hepatitis B virus infection.

Concerning this clonotype: It may be a read error: a sequence one base away is much more abundant. V and J are TRBV29-1 and TRBJ1-2; D not resolved. The CDR3 covers 11 residues. Trimming shortened V by 1 base and J by 8 bases, and 8 bases separated the two germline ends. Germline CDR1 reads SQVTM; CDR2 reads ANQGSEA. CDR3 sequence reads: CSVEAVGGYTF. As DNA, the CDR3 is TGCAGCGTTGAAGCGGTGGGAGGCTACACCTTC.

To note about this clonotype: One base away lies a much larger clone, so this may be a sequencing read error. In this CDR3 the conserved last residue, phenylalanine or tryptophan, is missing, so a read error is likely. The chain combines TRBV10-1 with TRBJ2-5, with D tentatively TRBD1 (6 bases). The CDR3 runs 14 residues. V was pared by 3 bases and J by 4 bases, with 12 bases between. The germline gives CDR1 WNHNN, CDR2 SYGVQD (reference sequence). The CDR3 DNA is TGCGCCAGCAGTGAAGCAGGGGCTGGAGAGACCCAGTACCTC. Amino acids: CASSEAGAGETQYL.

The chain has TRBV6-1 and TRBJ2-3; D is tentatively TRBD1 or TRBD2 (5 bases each). Germline V gives CDR1 MNHNS, CDR2 SASEGT. V was pared by 9 bases and J by 2 bases, with 12 bases between. The CDR3 loop spans 13 amino acids. The CDR3 DNA sequence: TGTGCCAGTGCAGGGACCTACACAGATACGCAGTATTTT. This encodes CASAGTYTDTQYF.

In this sample, this clonotype turned up many times. The rearrangement joins TRBV10-2 to TRBJ2-5; D is ambiguous. V dropped 0 bases and J dropped 2 bases, with 7 bases sitting between them. CDR3 length equals 14 residues. Germline-derived CDR1 and CDR2 are WSHSY and SAAADI. The CDR3 spells CASSESSVQETQYF. CDR3 coding DNA: TGCGCCAGCAGTGAGTCGAGCGTTCAAGAGACCCAGTACTTC.

The genes are TRBV29-1 and TRBJ2-3, with 7 bases matching TRBD2. Germline assignment: CDR1 SQVTM and CDR2 ANQGSEA. CDR3 length: 14 residues. The V gene end was trimmed by 4 bases and the J gene end by 2 bases; junction bases not matched to a gene: 6. The CDR3 loop reads CSVGASGLTDTQYF. The CDR3 DNA sequence: TGCAGCGTTGGAGCTAGCGGACTCACAGATACGCAGTATTTT.

This clonotype was seen only once. An end of the junction differs from the germline gene, which may be a read error. The chain joins TRBV5-1 to TRBJ2-1, with D unclear. Germline V lookup: CDR1 SGHRS, CDR2 YFSETQ. This CDR3 comprises 13 residues. DNA of the CDR3: TGCGCCAGCAGGATCGAGACACCCGATGAGCAGTCCTTC. Protein sequence: CASRIETPDEQSF. Full variable domain (remainder filled in from reference TRBV5-1 and TRBJ2-1): KAGVTQTPRYLIKTRGQQVTLSCSPISGHRSVSWYQQTPGQGLQFLFEYFSETQRNKGNFPGRFSGRQFSNSRSEMNVSTLELGDSALYLCASRIETPDEQSFGPGTRLTVL.

Details on this clonotype: A much larger clone lies one base from this, so it may be a read error. This chain uses TRBV4-1 with TRBJ2-3, with TRBD2 matching over 12 bases. This CDR3 spans 18 amino acids. From germline, CDR1 is MGHRA and CDR2 YSYEKL. Losses at the gene ends were 1 base for V and 4 bases for J; bases not matched to a gene: 9. CDR3 sequence (DNA): TGCGCCAGCAGCCAAGGGGGGGAACTAGCGGGAGGACCAGATACGCAGTATTTT. It specifies CASSQGGELAGGPDTQYF.

The V call is TRBV14, the J call TRBJ2-3; 10 nucleotides agree with TRBD1. The CDR3 contains 14 residues. Germline V CDR1 and CDR2: SGHDN, FVKESK. The ends lost 6 bases at V and 4 bases at J; junction bases unmatched: 4. In DNA, the CDR3 is TGTGCCAGCAGTCGGGACAGGGGATCAGATACGCAGTATTTT. The encoded protein is CASSRDRGSDTQYF.

The chain uses TRBV11-2 and TRBJ2-2; D is possibly TRBD1 (5 bases). This CDR3 is built from 14 residues. CDR1 and CDR2 from the germline V gene are SGHAT and FQNNGV. Between the trimmed V and J ends, which lost 5 bases and 3 bases, there was a span of 10 bases. CDR3 in amino acids: CASSPIRDTGELFF. Written as DNA, the CDR3 is TGTGCCAGCAGCCCCATCAGGGACACCGGGGAGCTGTTTTTT.

Comments on this clonotype: At one of its ends the junction is not consistent with the germline gene, which may arise from a read error. The chain recombines TRBV11-2 with TRBJ1-1, with a weak D call TRBD1 (5 bases). CDR1 is SGHAT, CDR2 FQNNGV, per germline. This CDR3 has 12 residues. The CDR3 DNA reads TGTGGCAGCAGCCGCGATTCGGGGCAAGCTTTCTTT. Its translation is CGSSRDSGQAFF.

This clonotype was seen only once. A much larger clone sits a single nucleotide away, making a read error possible. The chain employs TRBV6-6 and TRBJ1-6; D remains ambiguous. This CDR3 has 14 residues. From germline, CDR1 is MNHNY and CDR2 SVGAGI (reference sequence). The DNA for the CDR3 is TGTGCCAGCATTATGGATACCTATAATTCACTCCTCCACTTT. Protein product: CASIMDTYNSLLHF.

To note about this clonotype: This sequence may be a read error, since a much larger clone differs from it by one base. The chain joins TRBV11-2 to TRBJ2-3; maybe TRBD2 (6 bases). This CDR3 contains 14 residues. Germline V gene sequence: CDR1 SGHAT, CDR2 FQNNGV. CDR3 sequence reads: CATSRRDFTDTQYF. The CDR3 coding sequence is TGTGCCACCAGCCGACGGGACTTCACAGATACGCAGTATTTT.

This clonotype was recorded at least ten times. The chain recombines TRBV5-4 with TRBJ2-2; tentative D call: TRBD1 (5 bases). The CDR3 is 12 residues long. The V and J ends lost 5 bases and 7 bases respectively, with 9 bases between them. Germline loops: CDR1 SGHNT, CDR2 YYREEE (reference sequence). The CDR3 DNA is TGTGCCAGCAGAGCTCAGGGCGGGGAGCTGTTTTTT. Protein: CASRAQGGELFF. Looking up the rest from reference TRBV5-4 and TRBJ2-2 gives the full variable domain: ETGVTQSPTHLIKTRGQQVTLRCSSQSGHNTVSWYQQALGQGPQFIFQYYREEENGRGNFPPRFSGLQFPNYSSELNVNALELDDSALYLCASRAQGGELFFGEGSRLTVL.

Regarding this clonotype: This CDR3 fails to terminate in the conserved phenylalanine or tryptophan, so it likely reflects a read error. The chain uses TRBV5-4 and TRBJ1-2; TRBD1 is a possible D gene (6 bases). The CDR3 is 15 amino acids. CDR1 is SGHNT, CDR2 YYREEE, per germline (reference sequence). V was clipped by 7 bases and J by 6 bases, with 22 bases between them. Here the CDR3 DNA reads TGTGCCAGCCAAAGACAGGCTAGCGGGGGTCATGGCTACACCTTG. This translates into CASQRQASGGHGYTL.

On this clonotype itself: The germline gene is not matched at one end of the junction; a read error may be the cause. The chain is built from TRBV7-9 and TRBJ1-3; D may be TRBD1 (5 bases). The CDR3 sequence is 14 residues long. Germline-derived CDR1 and CDR2 are SEHNR and FQNEAQ (reference sequence). The CDR3: CASSAQGGGNTVYF. In DNA, the CDR3 is TGTGCCAGCAGCGCGCAGGGAGGTGGAAACACCGTATATTTT.

V usage is TRBV5-1 and J usage is TRBJ2-5; D may be TRBD1 or TRBD2 (5 bases each). From germline, CDR1 is SGHRS and CDR2 YFSETQ. V shed 3 bases and J shed 4 bases, with 13 bases lying between them. CDR3 length equals 14 residues. CDR3 in DNA: TGCGCCAGCAGCTACGGGGCTGAGGGAGAGACCCAGTACTTC. Protein: CASSYGAEGETQYF.

This chain connects TRBV5-6 to TRBJ1-3; no definite D call. V lost 2 bases and J 0 bases, leaving 12 bases between the germline ends. CDR3 length: 16 residues. Germline V gives CDR1 SGHDT, CDR2 YYEEEE. CDR3 in amino acids: CASSFPRTFSGNTIYF. As DNA, the CDR3 is TGTGCCAGCAGCTTTCCCAGGACTTTCTCTGGAAACACCATATATTTT. Complete variable domain (other parts from reference TRBV5-6 and TRBJ1-3): DAGVTQSPTHLIKTRGQQVTLRCSPKSGHDTVSWYQQALGQGPQFIFQYYEEEERQRGNFPDRFSGHQFPNYSSELNVNALLLGDSALYLCASSFPRTFSGNTIYFGEGSWLTVV.

This clonotype has only a few counts. J is TRBJ2-1 and V is TRBV5-6; TRBD2 aligns across 10 bases. The CDR3 has 16 residues. V trimming: 4 bases; J trimming: 4 bases; junction bases outside the gene matches: 8. Germline V gene sequence: CDR1 SGHDT, CDR2 YYEEEE. CDR3 residues: CASSHTGTSAYNEQFF. In nucleotides, the CDR3 is TGTGCCAGCAGCCATACCGGGACTAGCGCTTACAATGAGCAGTTCTTC. The full variable domain, rest sourced from reference TRBV5-6 and TRBJ2-1, is DAGVTQSPTHLIKTRGQQVTLRCSPKSGHDTVSWYQQALGQGPQFIFQYYEEEERQRGNFPDRFSGHQFPNYSSELNVNALLLGDSALYLCASSHTGTSAYNEQFFGPGTRLTVL.

This clonotype was found a few times. V is TRBV5-1 and J is TRBJ2-6, with D maybe TRBD2 (6 bases). The germline V gene has CDR1 SGHRS and CDR2 YFSETQ. V lost 7 bases and J 1 base, leaving 9 bases between the germline ends. This CDR3 comprises 14 residues. This CDR3 reads CASRDSSGANVLTF. CDR3 sequence (DNA): TGCGCCAGCCGGGACTCATCTGGGGCCAACGTCCTGACTTTC.

About this clonotype: A much larger clone lies one base from this, so it may be a read error. The V gene is TRBV6-2 or TRBV6-3, the J gene TRBJ2-1; 8 bases line up with TRBD1. The CDR3 is 14 amino acids. Germline trimming cut 7 bases from V and 6 bases from J; bases unmatched to any gene: 8. Germline V lookup: CDR1 MNHEY, CDR2 SVGEGT. The CDR3 DNA sequence: TGTGCCAGCACCAGGGGGCTAACTTGCAATGAGCAGTTCTTC. Translating it yields CASTRGLTCNEQFF.

CDR3 coding DNA: TGTGCCAGCAGTTCGCACGACTATGGCTACACCTTC. Protein: CASSSHDYGYTF. This chain connects TRBV12-3 or TRBV12-4 to TRBJ1-2, with D unclear. The CDR3 runs to 12 residues. V lost 4 bases and J 3 bases, leaving 6 bases between the germline ends.

In regard to this clonotype: Being one base from a much bigger clone, this may be a read error. V and J are TRBV5-6 and TRBJ1-5; 10 bases line up with TRBD1. The CDR3 loop spans 15 amino acids. CDR1 is SGHDT, CDR2 YYEEEE, per germline. The CDR3 nucleotides are TGTGCCAGCAGCGGGACAGGGGCAAGCAATCAGCCCCATCATTTT. It translates to CASSGTGASNQPHHF.

Points on this clonotype: One junction end disagrees with the germline gene, perhaps due to a read error. The rearrangement uses TRBV29-1 and TRBJ2-7, with 7 bases identical to TRBD2. CDR1 is SQVTM and CDR2 is ANQGSEA in the germline V gene. The CDR3 contains 13 residues. The CDR3 nucleotides read TGCAGCGTAACTGGGACGGGGAGGGGAGAGCGGTACTTC. Translated, it gives CSVTGTGRGERYF.

This sequence joins TRBV12-3 or TRBV12-4 and TRBJ2-2; D gene unclear. V lost 2 bases and J 6 bases, leaving 7 bases between the germline ends. CDR3 length: 13 amino acids. The CDR3: CASSLRSAGELFF. The CDR3 nucleotides read TGTGCCAGCAGTTTACGGTCGGCCGGGGAGCTGTTTTTT.

The rearrangement joins TRBV11-1 to TRBJ2-1; D unresolved. This CDR3 comprises 14 residues. The germline V gene has CDR1 SGHAT and CDR2 FQDESV (reference sequence). The CDR3 reads CVRSSSRIYNEQFF. DNA of the CDR3: TGTGTCAGAAGCTCCAGCCGCATCTACAATGAGCAGTTCTTC.

With respect to this clonotype: As the CDR3 is not closed by the conserved phenylalanine or tryptophan, this likely results from a read error. The gene calls are TRBV6-6 and TRBJ2-7; TRBD1 is a possible D gene (6 bases). This CDR3 has 13 amino acids. Trimming stripped 3 bases from V and 6 bases from J, with 12 bases between. From germline, CDR1 is MNHNY and CDR2 SVGAGI (reference sequence). The CDR3 loop is CASSYQQGFEQYL. DNA of the CDR3: TGTGCCAGCAGTTATCAACAGGGCTTCGAGCAGTACTTA.

On this clonotype itself: Being one base from a much bigger clone, this may be a read error. V is TRBV6-1 and J is TRBJ1-6, with D possibly TRBD1 on 6 matching bases. The CDR3 covers 14 residues. The germline V gene has CDR1 MNHNS and CDR2 SASEGT. CDR3: CACSEQGWGSPLHF. As DNA, the CDR3 is TGTGCCTGCAGTGAACAGGGTTGGGGGTCACCCCTCCACTTT.